The clone carrying this T cell receptor (beta chain) appeared a few times. This sample was included in a study of T-cell reconstitution after alpha-beta-depleted transplantation in children. V was shortened by 6 bases and J by 4 bases, with 11 bases between the two germline ends. The CDR3 sequence is 13 residues long. Preparation of the TCRbeta library used unique molecular identifiers. TCRdb analysed the PCR reads with MiXCR anew, one entry per CDR3 protein. The sample lists fewer than 400,000 distinct CDR3 sequences, roughly 21% occurring once. The TCR comes from a human donor who donated a stem cell graft to a child with acute myeloid leukemia. The V gene is TRBV12-3 or TRBV12-4, the J gene TRBJ2-3; D gene unclear. Sequencing used PBMCs from the stem cell graft donor, obtained from the stem cell graft. CDR3 sequence: CASSPSWADTQYF. DNA of the CDR3: TGTGCCAGCAGCCCCAGTTGGGCAGATACGCAGTATTTT.